Detailed here is one T cell receptor (beta chain). Its antigen is unknown. This specimen comes from a study of cytomegalovirus exposure and HLA in healthy donors. Study conclusions and caveats: The listing of 150 to 200 TCR beta chains classed them as cytomegalovirus-associated. The majority of TCR sequences were rare, yet some public TCRs appeared in many donors.

The PCR had 60 Vbeta and 13 Jbeta primers. The assay was immunoSEQ multiplex PCR, and TCRdb's table has in-frame clones only and misses some. The repertoire consists of more than 130,000 clones, with around 77% occurring once and the leading ten covering 2% to 2.5%. Among the donors, all were healthy bone marrow donors. Specimen: PBMCs. This sequence was found in a man between 25 and 39 years old in good health and CMV-seronegative.

The CDR3 DNA follows: TGTGCCAGCCACAGGGGGACAGGGTGGTATTTT. The encoded protein is CASHRGTGWYF. This chain uses TRBV2 with TRBJ2-3; TRBD1 agrees at 9 bases. Germline V gene data show CDR1 as SNHLY and CDR2 as FYNNEI. Germline trimming cut 8 bases from V and 14 bases from J; bases unmatched to any gene: 8. The CDR3 has 11 residues.